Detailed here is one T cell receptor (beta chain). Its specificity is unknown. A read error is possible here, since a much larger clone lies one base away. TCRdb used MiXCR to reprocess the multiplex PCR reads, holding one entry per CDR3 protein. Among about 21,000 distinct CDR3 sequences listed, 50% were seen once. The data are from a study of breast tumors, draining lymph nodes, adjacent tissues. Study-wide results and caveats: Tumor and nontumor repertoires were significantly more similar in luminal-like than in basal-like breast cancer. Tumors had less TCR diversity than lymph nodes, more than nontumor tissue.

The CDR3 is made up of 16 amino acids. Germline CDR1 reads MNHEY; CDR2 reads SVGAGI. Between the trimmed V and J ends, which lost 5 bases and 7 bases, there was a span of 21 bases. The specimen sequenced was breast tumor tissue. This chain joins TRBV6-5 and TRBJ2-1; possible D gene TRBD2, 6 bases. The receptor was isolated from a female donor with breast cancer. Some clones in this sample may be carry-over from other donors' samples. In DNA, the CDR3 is TGTGCCAGCAGTCACCCGATGGAGGGCCCACAGAATGAGCAGTTCTTC. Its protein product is CASSHPMEGPQNEQFF.